Shown below are 9 T cell receptor beta chains from a single sample sequenced in a study of blood T cells in healthy people across ages. It was with a sample-barcoded 5' primer and a J-beta primer mix that a second PCR of about 7 to 12 cycles was run. TCRdb processed the 5' RACE reads anew with MiXCR; each CDR3 protein has one entry. Among hundreds of thousands of distinct CDR3 sequences listed, over 45% were seen once. The sample taken for sequencing was blood. The receptors were gathered from a woman aged 55-70 years in good health.

A few counts support this clonotype. The CDR3 loop reads CASSLSSPWDSSYEQYF. CDR3 coding DNA: TGTGCCAGCAGCTTATCATCGCCCTGGGACAGTTCCTACGAGCAGTACTTC. The rearrangement links TRBV7-9 to TRBJ2-7; TRBD1 agrees at 7 bases. Per the germline V gene, CDR1 is SEHNR and CDR2 is FQNEAQ (reference sequence). This CDR3 contains 17 residues. With V trimmed by 2 bases and J by 1 base, 11 bases remained unmatched.

The V call is TRBV29-1, the J call TRBJ1-1; D is undetermined. CDR1 is SQVTM, CDR2 ANQGSEA, per germline. The CDR3 sequence is 10 residues long. V was pared by 7 bases and J by 1 base, with 4 bases between. The CDR3 reads CSGKNTEAFF. In nucleotides, the CDR3 is TGCAGCGGTAAGAACACTGAAGCTTTCTTT.

This chain links TRBV4-2 with TRBJ1-2; D perhaps matches TRBD1 (5 bases). The CDR3 covers 15 residues. From germline, CDR1 is LGHNA and CDR2 YNFKEQ. V was pared by 3 bases and J by 0 bases, with 11 bases between. Here the CDR3 reads CASSQATATNYGYTF. CDR3 coding DNA: TGTGCCAGCAGCCAGGCGACAGCTACTAACTATGGCTACACCTTC.

This clonotype was detected ten times or more. The J gene is TRBJ2-5, the V gene TRBV7-2; weak D call: TRBD2 (5 bases). Germline loops: CDR1 SGHTA, CDR2 FQGNSA. Trimming stripped 3 bases from V and 2 bases from J, with 7 bases between. The CDR3 is 13 residues long. Here the CDR3 reads CASSFGVQETQYF. CDR3 bases: TGTGCCAGCAGCTTCGGGGTACAAGAGACCCAGTACTTC.

The genes are TRBV5-1 and TRBJ2-1, with a possible D match to TRBD1 (6 bases). The J call may be mistaken, given a closer DNA end match to TRBJ2-7. The CDR3 contains 16 residues. CDR1 SGHRS and CDR2 YFSETQ come from the germline V gene. DNA of the CDR3: TGCGCCAGCAGCTTGGCCAACAGGGAGTTATACAATGAGCAGTACTTC. It encodes CASSLANRELYNEQYF.

This rearrangement joins TRBV25-1 to TRBJ2-1, with a weak D call TRBD2 (6 bases). CDR3 length: 17 amino acids. Deletions cut 1 base from V and 5 bases from J, with 18 bases between. Germline CDR1 and CDR2: MGHDK and SYGVNS. The CDR3 reads CASSESLARGGDNEQFF. The DNA of the CDR3 is TGTGCCAGCAGTGAATCCTTAGCGAGAGGAGGGGACAATGAGCAGTTCTTC.

This clonotype was counted at least ten times. The chain links TRBV11-3 to TRBJ2-5, with TRBD1 as a possible D gene (6 bases). The CDR3 spans 14 residues. CDR1 and CDR2 from the germline V gene are SGHNT and YENEEA. V lost 5 bases, J lost 4 bases, and 14 bases lay in between. CDR3 sequence: CASSQQGTGETQYF. In DNA form, the CDR3 reads TGTGCCAGCAGCCAACAGGGTACGGGAGAGACCCAGTACTTC.

The chain links TRBV12-3 or TRBV12-4 to TRBJ2-7, with a possible D match to TRBD1 (7 bases). With 6 bases removed from V and 10 bases from J, the gap between germline ends came to 31 bases. CDR3 size: 17 residues. CDR3 sequence: CASRVTLGTVKLGGQYF. The CDR3 region has the DNA TGTGCCAGCAGAGTAACCCTCGGGACAGTGAAGCTCGGGGGCCAGTACTTC.

CDR3 nucleotide sequence: TGTGCCAGCAGCTTAGTAGCGGCAGGGAGGCGGAACACTGAAGCTTTCTTT. It translates to CASSLVAAGRRNTEAFF. The chain uses TRBV7-2 and TRBJ1-1, with D possibly being TRBD1 (5 bases). The CDR3 runs to 17 residues. Germline V lookup: CDR1 SGHTA, CDR2 FQGNSA. The V gene lost 1 base and the J gene lost 1 base, with 16 bases spanning the gap. The variable domain in full, completed from reference TRBV7-2 and TRBJ1-1, reads GAGVSQSPSNKVTEKGKDVELRCDPISGHTALYWYRQSLGQGLEFLIYFQGNSAPDKSGLPSDRFSAERTGGSVSTLTIQRTQQEDSAVYLCASSLVAAGRRNTEAFFGQGTRLTVV.